Below, 31 T cell receptor beta chains from the same sample are listed, as sequenced in a study of blood T cell repertoires in COVID-19. The method was immunoSEQ multiplex PCR; TCRdb's version includes in-frame clones alone and lacks a portion of them. In the table there are approximately 300,000 clones, approximately 91% of which are singletons. Sequenced material: PBMCs or T cells enriched from blood (not recorded which). The receptors stem from a man aged 60-69 years who had recovered from COVID-19.

V and J are TRBV19 and TRBJ1-2; 9 bases are a match to TRBD1. The germline V gene encodes CDR1 LNHDA and CDR2 SQIVND (reference sequence). The V segment lost 7 bases and the J segment 5 bases; nucleotides outside the gene matches: 11. The CDR3 loop spans 15 amino acids. The DNA of the CDR3 is TGTGCCAGTACCCAAGGGAGGGACAGGGATTATGGCTACACCTTC. This encodes CASTQGRDRDYGYTF.

This clone was picked up a small number of times. The genes are TRBV23-1 and TRBJ1-5; D might be TRBD1 (5 bases). TRBV23-1 is labeled an ORF, and its function is uncertain. This CDR3 contains 14 residues. Trimming removed 0 bases from V and 9 bases from J, with 12 bases in between. For the CDR3, the DNA is TGCGCCAGCAGTCAATCGAAGGGGCCAGGGCCCCAGCATTTT. Residues: CASSQSKGPGPQHF.

The genes are TRBV27 and TRBJ2-3; weak D call: TRBD2 (6 bases). Trimming cost V 2 bases and J 6 bases, with 15 bases left between them. The CDR3 runs 15 residues. Looked up from germline, CDR1 is MNHEY and CDR2 is SMNVEV (reference sequence). CDR3 nucleotides: TGTGCCAGCAGTTTAAGGGCGGGGATAAAGGATACGCAGTATTTT. Translated, it gives CASSLRAGIKDTQYF.

The chain uses TRBV2 and TRBJ2-7, with a tentative D call TRBD1 (5 bases). Per the germline V gene, CDR1 is SNHLY and CDR2 is FYNNEI. Trimming cost V 4 bases and J 1 base, with 14 bases left between them. This CDR3 comprises 15 residues. The CDR3 loop reads CASSVIRTISYEQYF. The CDR3 DNA follows: TGTGCCAGCAGTGTAATAAGGACAATATCCTACGAGCAGTACTTC.

This clone was observed a single time. This chain connects TRBV4-1 to TRBJ2-7; TRBD2 aligns across 7 bases. V shed 1 base, J shed 3 bases, and the junction held 12 bases outside the gene matches. CDR1 is MGHRA, CDR2 YSYEKL, per germline. CDR3 length: 17 amino acids. The CDR3 spells CASSQAPGGRSYYEQYF. DNA for the CDR3: TGCGCCAGCAGCCAAGCTCCGGGGGGTCGGAGTTACTACGAGCAGTACTTC.

This rearrangement joins TRBV28 to TRBJ2-7, with TRBD2 identical over 7 bases. Unmatched junction bases numbered 8, after V lost 9 bases and J lost 3 bases. The CDR3 runs to 13 residues. CDR1 and CDR2 from the germline V gene are MDHEN and SYDVKM. The CDR3 region has the DNA TGTGCCAGTATAACTAGCGATAACTACGAGCAGTACTTC. As protein: CASITSDNYEQYF.

The chain employs TRBV4-2 and TRBJ2-1; tentative D call: TRBD1 (7 bases). The germline gives CDR1 LGHNA, CDR2 YNFKEQ. The CDR3 contains 16 residues. The V gene lost 1 base and the J gene lost 7 bases, with 17 bases spanning the gap. CDR3 residues: CASSQGDAGGGNEQFF. Written as DNA, the CDR3 is TGTGCCAGCAGCCAAGGCGACGCAGGGGGAGGAAATGAGCAGTTCTTC.

The rearrangement uses TRBV6-5 and TRBJ2-7; D possibly corresponds to TRBD1 (5 bases). The V end was cut by 6 bases, the J end by 5 bases, with 14 bases between. Looked up from germline, CDR1 is MNHEY and CDR2 is SVGAGI. This CDR3 comprises 13 residues. CDR3 loop: CASRLYQGNEQYF. The CDR3 DNA reads as TGTGCCAGCAGGCTCTACCAGGGTAACGAGCAGTACTTC.

The chain carries TRBV19 and TRBJ1-4; 7 bases align to TRBD1. CDR1 and CDR2 (germline): LNHDA, SQIVND (reference sequence). The CDR3 is 15 residues long. After removal of 8 bases from V and 0 bases from J, the junction contained 6 bases not matched to a gene. CDR3 residues: CASETGTATNEKLFF. For the CDR3, the DNA is TGTGCCAGTGAGACAGGGACTGCAACTAATGAAAAACTGTTTTTT. Filled out from reference TRBV19 and TRBJ1-4, the complete variable domain reads DGGITQSPKYLFRKEGQNVTLSCEQNLNHDAMYWYRQDPGQGLRLIYYSQIVNDFQKGDIAEGYSVSREKKESFPLTVTSAQKNPTAFYLCASETGTATNEKLFFGSGTQLSVL.

The rearrangement joins TRBV24-1 to TRBJ1-5; TRBD1 might be the D (5 bases). The CDR3 is 14 amino acids. Germline loops: CDR1 KGHDR, CDR2 SFDVKD. Trimming pared 4 bases from V and 10 bases from J, leaving 16 bases between. CDR3 loop: CATSEMGGRGPQHF. In DNA, the CDR3 is TGTGCCACCAGTGAGATGGGAGGTAGGGGTCCCCAGCATTTT.

The V and J genes are TRBV7-2 and TRBJ2-2; D may be TRBD1 (5 bases). The CDR3 runs to 13 residues. V gave up 3 bases and J gave up 6 bases, with 8 bases separating them. Germline V gives CDR1 SGHTA, CDR2 FQGNSA. CDR3 nucleotides: TGTGCCAGCAGCTTCAGGGTGGCCGGGGAGCTGTTTTTT. Protein product: CASSFRVAGELFF. Supplemented by reference TRBV7-2 and TRBJ2-2, the full variable domain reads GAGVSQSPSNKVTEKGKDVELRCDPISGHTALYWYRQSLGQGLEFLIYFQGNSAPDKSGLPSDRFSAERTGGSVSTLTIQRTQQEDSAVYLCASSFRVAGELFFGEGSRLTVL.

This sequence joins TRBV5-1 and TRBJ1-1; D unclear. Germline CDR1 SGHRS, CDR2 YFSETQ. V lost 0 bases, J lost 3 bases, and 15 bases lay in between. The CDR3 has 16 amino acids. CDR3: CASSLVTPGLDTEAFF. The CDR3 DNA follows: TGCGCCAGCAGCTTGGTAACACCGGGGTTGGACACTGAAGCTTTCTTT. Full variable domain (missing parts from reference TRBV5-1 and TRBJ1-1): KAGVTQTPRYLIKTRGQQVTLSCSPISGHRSVSWYQQTPGQGLQFLFEYFSETQRNKGNFPGRFSGRQFSNSRSEMNVSTLELGDSALYLCASSLVTPGLDTEAFFGQGTRLTVV.

The genes are TRBV4-1 and TRBJ2-1, with TRBD2 identical over 7 bases. The germline CDR1 and CDR2 sequences are MGHRA and YSYEKL. The CDR3 runs 16 residues. V lost 3 bases and J lost 4; bases outside the gene matches: 9. CDR3 amino acids: CASSHDGLDLYNEQFF. In DNA form, the CDR3 reads TGCGCCAGCAGCCATGATGGACTAGATTTGTACAATGAGCAGTTCTTC.

V usage is TRBV24-1 and J usage is TRBJ2-7; D call uncertain. V lost 5 bases and J lost 0, with 7 bases in between. Germline V lookup: CDR1 KGHDR, CDR2 SFDVKD. This CDR3 has 13 amino acids. In DNA, the CDR3 is TGTGCCACCAGTGTCGGGTCCTCCTACGAGCAGTACTTC. Translating gives CATSVGSSYEQYF.

This chain joins TRBV14 and TRBJ2-5; 7 bases fit TRBD1. V trimming: 2 bases; J trimming: 5 bases; junction bases outside the gene matches: 5. This CDR3 region has 14 residues. Germline CDR1 reads SGHDN; CDR2 reads FVKESK. The DNA of the CDR3 is TGTGCCAGCAGCCAAAACAGGGGTGGCGAGACCCAGTACTTC. Translation: CASSQNRGGETQYF.

V and J are TRBV28 and TRBJ2-7, with D tentatively TRBD2 (5 bases). Trimming took off 4 bases at V and 4 bases at J, with 8 bases between the two ends. Per germline, CDR1 MDHEN and CDR2 SYDVKM. This CDR3 is built from 12 residues. The CDR3, as DNA: TGTGCCAGCAGTTCGGAGGCTTACGAGCAGTACTTC. Protein sequence: CASSSEAYEQYF.

The V gene is TRBV29-1, the J gene TRBJ2-1, with a possible D match to TRBD2 (6 bases). CDR3 length: 15 residues. Germline V gene sequence: CDR1 SQVTM, CDR2 ANQGSEA. V was trimmed by 0 bases and J by 3 bases, leaving 12 bases between them. The CDR3: CSVEDSRGNYNEQFF. Here the CDR3 DNA reads TGCAGCGTTGAAGATTCCCGCGGGAACTACAATGAGCAGTTCTTC.

This chain connects TRBV11-2 to TRBJ1-1; possible D gene TRBD1, 5 bases. The V end lost 3 bases, the J end lost 5 bases, and 19 bases lay between the germline ends. CDR3 size: 16 residues. CDR1 is SGHAT and CDR2 is FQNNGV in the germline V gene. The CDR3: CASSFSKGPLRTEAFF. Here the CDR3 DNA reads TGTGCCAGCAGCTTTTCCAAGGGGCCCCTGAGGACTGAAGCTTTCTTT.

This chain joins TRBV28 and TRBJ1-5; TRBD1 aligns across 10 bases. Germline lookup yields CDR1 MDHEN and CDR2 SYDVKM. CDR3 size: 17 residues. V lost 5 bases and J lost 0; bases outside the gene matches: 7. The CDR3 nucleotides read TGTGCCAGCAGTCCCGGGGACAGGGGAAATAGCAATCAGCCCCAGCATTTT. Protein sequence: CASSPGDRGNSNQPQHF.

The chain couples TRBV6-2 or TRBV6-3 to TRBJ1-1; 8 nucleotides line up with TRBD1. Trimming removed 5 bases from V and 4 bases from J; junction bases left unmatched: 0. CDR1 and CDR2 from the germline V gene are MNHEY and SVGEGT. CDR3 length equals 12 residues. The CDR3 is CASSTGGTEAFF. The CDR3 nucleotides read TGTGCCAGCAGTACAGGGGGCACTGAAGCTTTCTTT.

This clone was observed a single time. The chain recombines TRBV6-5 with TRBJ2-7, with 9 bases fitting TRBD1. The germline V gene encodes CDR1 MNHEY and CDR2 SVGAGI. This CDR3 is built from 12 residues. The V gene end was trimmed by 5 bases and the J gene end by 9 bases; junction bases not matched to a gene: 5. This CDR3 is CASSKTGGGQYF. CDR3 nucleotide sequence: TGTGCCAGCAGTAAAACAGGGGGCGGGCAGTACTTC.

The V and J genes are TRBV7-6 and TRBJ2-1, with 12 nucleotides matching TRBD2. Per the germline V gene, CDR1 is SGHVS and CDR2 is FNYEAQ. Unmatched junction bases numbered 10, after V lost 0 bases and J lost 7 bases. The CDR3 length is 18 residues. In nucleotides, the CDR3 is TGTGCCAGCAGCTTAGCGGTGTTGACTAGCGGGAGTAGTAATGAGCAGTTCTTC. Translated, it gives CASSLAVLTSGSSNEQFF. The full variable domain, completed using reference TRBV7-6 and TRBJ2-1, is GAGVSQSPRYKVTKRGQDVALRCDPISGHVSLYWYRQALGQGPEFLTYFNYEAQQDKSGLPNDRFSAERPEGSISTLTIQRTEQRDSAMYRCASSLAVLTSGSSNEQFFGPGTRLTVL.

The V call is TRBV19, the J call TRBJ2-1, with TRBD2 matching over 15 bases. V lost 4 bases to trimming and J lost 4 bases; unmatched junction nucleotides: 17. The CDR3 is 21 residues long. CDR1 LNHDA and CDR2 SQIVND come from the germline V gene (reference sequence). The CDR3 here is CASSNKYPGTSGRRPYNEQFF. CDR3 bases: TGTGCCAGTAGTAATAAATACCCTGGGACTAGCGGGAGGCGCCCATACAATGAGCAGTTCTTC.

This sequence joins TRBV5-1 and TRBJ2-5, with D perhaps TRBD1 (5 bases). The CDR3 runs to 14 residues. From germline, CDR1 is SGHRS and CDR2 YFSETQ. With 5 bases removed from V and 4 bases from J, the gap between germline ends came to 15 bases. CDR3 loop: CASSSGQGPETQYF. For the CDR3, the DNA is TGCGCCAGCAGTTCTGGACAAGGGCCAGAGACCCAGTACTTC.

This chain connects TRBV14 to TRBJ2-3, with TRBD2 matching 13 bases. CDR3 size: 17 residues. Germline loops: CDR1 SGHDN, CDR2 FVKESK. The J segment lost 3 bases and the V segment lost 4 bases, leaving 7 bases of the junction unmatched. Written as DNA, the CDR3 is TGTGCCAGCAGCCGAAAGAGACTAGCGGGAGGAACAGATACGCAGTATTTT. As protein: CASSRKRLAGGTDTQYF.

In regard to this clone: The sample contains more than one DNA sequence encoding this CDR3. CDR3 DNA: TGCGCCAGCAGCTTGGTCCAGGGATCCTATGGCTACACCTTC. Translating it yields CASSLVQGSYGYTF. This rearrangement joins TRBV5-1 to TRBJ1-2; tentative D call: TRBD1 (5 bases). The CDR3 runs to 14 residues. Germline V CDR1 and CDR2: SGHRS, YFSETQ. V was clipped by 0 bases and J by 4 bases, with 10 bases between them.

The gene calls are TRBV14 and TRBJ1-2, with 7 bases identical to TRBD1. The CDR3 is 14 residues long. Germline assignment: CDR1 SGHDN and CDR2 FVKESK. V lost 4 bases to trimming and J lost 5 bases; unmatched junction nucleotides: 7. CDR3 loop: CASSPGQNLYGYTF. For the CDR3, the DNA is TGTGCCAGCAGCCCGGGACAGAATTTATATGGCTACACCTTC.

The chain employs TRBV5-4 and TRBJ1-1; D might be TRBD1 (6 bases). The CDR3 is made up of 12 amino acids. Germline assignment: CDR1 SGHNT and CDR2 YYREEE (reference sequence). V was cut by 4 bases and J by 10 bases, with 14 bases left in between. This chain's CDR3 is CASSQDSPRAFF. In nucleotides, the CDR3 is TGTGCCAGCAGCCAGGACAGCCCGCGAGCTTTCTTT.

The chain links TRBV24-1 to TRBJ2-2; possibly TRBD2 for D (5 bases). This CDR3 is built from 15 residues. From germline, CDR1 is KGHDR and CDR2 SFDVKD. Trimming pared 1 base from V and 1 base from J, leaving 6 bases between. The CDR3 reads CATSDFRGNTGELFF. CDR3 nucleotide sequence: TGTGCCACCAGTGATTTCCGGGGGAACACCGGGGAGCTGTTTTTT.

Remarks on this clone: Other DNA sequences in this sample translate to the same CDR3. The chain combines TRBV18 with TRBJ1-1, with 7 bases that match TRBD1. The CDR3 covers 15 residues. V was pared by 2 bases and J by 1 base, with 4 bases of the junction left unmatched. From germline, CDR1 is KGHSH and CDR2 LQKENI. CDR3 nucleotides: TGTGCCAGCTCACCAGACAGGGTGTCGAACACTGAAGCTTTCTTT. This encodes CASSPDRVSNTEAFF.

The gene calls are TRBV5-1 and TRBJ2-7, with 8 nucleotides matching TRBD2. In germline, CDR1 is SGHRS, CDR2 YFSETQ. The junction had 11 bases not matched to a gene; V was cut back by 1 base and J by 2 bases. This CDR3 spans 17 amino acids. The CDR3 coding sequence is TGCGCCAGCAGCTTGACCCCCTGGAGCGGGGGACCCTACGAGCAGTACTTC. Its translation: CASSLTPWSGGPYEQYF.